The text below deals with one T cell receptor (beta chain). This clone was detected a few times. Its antigen is still unknown. Per-nucleotide qualities are absent, and no much larger clonotype sits a single base away. Trimming removed 5 bases from V and 0 bases from J; the gene matches leave 8 bases unexplained. The CDR3 contains 16 residues, cysteine and phenylalanine counted. The sequence is cut down to CDR3 DNA, 48 bases in frame from base 1. Based on the germline V gene, the CDR1 and CDR2 sequences are SGHVS and FQNEAQ. The immunoSEQ Assay, which uses bias-controlled multiplex PCR amplification of genomic DNA, was used to profile TCRbeta CDR3 regions. In the authors' own workflow: To quantify the absolute abundance of each unique TCRbeta CDR3 region, the sequences were collapsed and filtered. Differential abundance was tested with a binomial (Fisher-equivalent) model and with a beta-binomial model adding time-dependent variance fitted from healthy donors. Any clone with fewer than 5 combined templates was excluded, and a clone was called differentially abundant if its Benjamini-Hochberg FDR was below 0.01. Using the form v = (b*log(k)+a)^2, the beta-binomial variance was modeled as a function of the total template count across the two samples. In TCRdb, the immuneACCESS table is reduced to in-frame sequences with V and J assigned. These tables do not hold every clone; where another copy was compared, an unresolved V gene accounts for under half, and the others remain unexplained. Clone size and V and J calls were adopted from that table, with D and trimming inferred from the DNA. The sample records roughly 86,000 clones, roughly 81% of which are singletons. The ten most abundant clones make up around 4.5% of the sample.

No immune events, such as infections, were documented for the healthy donors during the collection period. Time-dependent variance in a beta-binomial model of T-cell clone differential abundance was calibrated using healthy-donor blood repertoires as a training cohort. The training cohort included approximately 10 healthy donors, of whom 3 were female and 7 were male. On average the donors were around 44 years old, and their ages spanned roughly 25 to 65 years. Whole blood from each healthy donor was obtained from a commercial supplier and was collected at three time points 2 to 3 weeks apart. Genomic DNA was extracted from unsorted whole blood for immunosequencing. The data belong to a study of identifying expanded T cells in peripheral blood (dated by TCRdb to about 2019). A note on the overall study: Four technical replicates, made by sequencing separate aliquots from the same pool of genomic DNA, were compared pairwise. Here is what the overall study found, with its caveats: The binomial model flagged 0.9 to 1.5 differentially abundant clones between technical replicates, compared with about 16 over around two weeks and 19 over approximately four weeks. For all healthy donors, the variance in clone template counts between approximately 2-week samples rose significantly as total template count increased. Across all healthy-donor time intervals, the beta-binomial model significantly cut both the number of clones called differentially abundant and the false-positive rate. It was expected by the authors that biological variance in healthy repertoires might increase further over much longer intervals, such as months to years.

The sequence derives from a person aged 18-70 years in good health. This chain joins TRBV7-8 to TRBJ1-1, with 8 bases matching TRBD1. Sample: blood. CDR3 region: CASSRGTGVMNTEAFF. Here is the DNA: TGTGCCAGCAGCCGGGGGACAGGCGTCATGAACACTGAAGCTTTCTTT.